The 3 T cell receptor beta chains in this list originate from one sample, sequenced in a study of T-cell memory formation after mild COVID-19 (dated by TCRdb to the early 2020s). The library was made by 5' RACE. Sequencing instrument: Illumina NovaSeq 6000. TCRdb applied fastp at Q25 and MiXCR to the public reads, then kept only in-frame beta chains. CDR3 protein duplicates are merged, each entry listing the most common genes and DNA. Here the sample has about 180,000 distinct CDR3 sequences; 16% occur a single time. The ten biggest clones cover about 2.1% of the sample. The sequenced sample was PBMCs or a T cell subset sorted from them (not recorded which). The source is an adult woman who had mild COVID-19 (a few samples of this study predate the infection). The sample titles of this study are shuffled in the database, so cell type and time point are left out; the donor was told from shared clones.

This clonotype was seen a few times. The chain combines TRBV24-1 with TRBJ2-5; 7 bases align to TRBD1. CDR1 and CDR2 from the germline V gene are KGHDR and SFDVKD. The CDR3 is made up of 16 amino acids. The ends lost 3 bases at V and 4 bases at J; junction bases unmatched: 10. The CDR3 DNA sequence: TGTGCCACCAGTGATGGGCAAACAGGGGTCGGAGAGACCCAGTACTTC. The encoded protein is CATSDGQTGVGETQYF.

This clonotype occurred a few times. The chain has TRBV30 and TRBJ1-5, with TRBD1 matching 8 bases. The germline V gene encodes CDR1 GTSNPN and CDR2 SVGIG (reference sequence). V lost 2 bases and J lost 4; bases outside the gene matches: 7. This CDR3 has 15 amino acids. The CDR3 region has the DNA TGTGCCTGGAGTCCTGGGACAGGAGGTAATCAGCCCCAGCATTTT. Translated: CAWSPGTGGNQPQHF.

There are a few counts of this clonotype. This rearrangement joins TRBV4-2 to TRBJ2-3; D possibly uses TRBD1 or TRBD2 (5 bases each). V gave up 4 bases and J gave up 0 bases, with 11 bases separating them. The CDR3 contains 15 residues. From germline, CDR1 is LGHNA and CDR2 YNFKEQ. The CDR3 loop reads CASSLGDGSTDTQYF. In DNA form, the CDR3 reads TGTGCCAGCAGCCTAGGGGACGGTAGCACAGATACGCAGTATTTT.